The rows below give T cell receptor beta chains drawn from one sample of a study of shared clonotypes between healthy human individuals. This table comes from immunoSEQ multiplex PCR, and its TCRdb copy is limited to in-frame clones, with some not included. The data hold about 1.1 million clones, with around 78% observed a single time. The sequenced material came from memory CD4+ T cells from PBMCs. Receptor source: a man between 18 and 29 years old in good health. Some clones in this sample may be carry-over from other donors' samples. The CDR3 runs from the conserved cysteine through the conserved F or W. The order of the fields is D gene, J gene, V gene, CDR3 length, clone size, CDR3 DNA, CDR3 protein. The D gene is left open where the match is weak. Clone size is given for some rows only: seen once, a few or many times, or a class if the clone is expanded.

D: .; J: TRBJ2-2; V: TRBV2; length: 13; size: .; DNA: TGTGCCAGCAGTGAAACGGCGGCCGGGGAGCTGTTTTTT; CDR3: CASSETAAGELFF
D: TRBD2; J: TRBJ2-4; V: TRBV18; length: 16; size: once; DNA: TGTGCCAGCTCACCCCCTAGCGGTCTAGCCAAAAACATTCAGTACTTC; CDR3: CASSPPSGLAKNIQYF
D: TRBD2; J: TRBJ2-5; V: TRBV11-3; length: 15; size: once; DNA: TGTGCCAGCAGCCTCAGACTAGCGGGAGTGGAGACCCAGTACTTC; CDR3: CASSLRLAGVETQYF
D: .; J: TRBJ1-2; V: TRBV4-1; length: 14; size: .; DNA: TGCGCCAGCAGCCAGCCCCGACACAACTATGGCTACACCTTC; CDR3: CASSQPRHNYGYTF
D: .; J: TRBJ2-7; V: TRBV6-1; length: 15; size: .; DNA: TGTGCCAGCAGGAGGACTTTCTCTGCACCCTACGAGCAGTACTTC; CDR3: CASRRTFSAPYEQYF
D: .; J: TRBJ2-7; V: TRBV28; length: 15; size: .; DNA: TGTGCCAGCAGTTTAGACTACAGAGCGAGAAGCGAGCAGTACTTC; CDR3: CASSLDYRARSEQYF
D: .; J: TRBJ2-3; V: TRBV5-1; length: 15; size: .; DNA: TGCGCCAGCAGCGAACTTAGCTCTAGCACAGATACGCAGTATTTT; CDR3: CASSELSSSTDTQYF
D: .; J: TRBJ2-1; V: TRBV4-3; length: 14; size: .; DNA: TGCGCCAGCAGCCGCGGTAACCAGCCTAATGAGCAGTTCTTC; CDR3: CASSRGNQPNEQFF
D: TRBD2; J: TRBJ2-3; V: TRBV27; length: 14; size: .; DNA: TGTGCCAGCACCCGGGGGGGGCGCACAGATACGCAGTATTTT; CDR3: CASTRGGRTDTQYF
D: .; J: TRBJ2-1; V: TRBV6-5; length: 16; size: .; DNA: TGTGCCAGCAGTTACGCAGGGTCCGTTCTGAGTAATGAGCAGTTCTTC; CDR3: CASSYAGSVLSNEQFF
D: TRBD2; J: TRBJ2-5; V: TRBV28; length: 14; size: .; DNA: TGTGCCAGCACCGGGACTAGTCAACAAGAGACCCAGTACTTC; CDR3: CASTGTSQQETQYF
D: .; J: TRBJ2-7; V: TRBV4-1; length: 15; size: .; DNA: TGCGCCAGCAGCCAAGGGGCTAGCAGAGACTACGAGCAGTACTTC; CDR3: CASSQGASRDYEQYF
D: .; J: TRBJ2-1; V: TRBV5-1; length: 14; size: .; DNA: TGCGCCAGCAGCCCCGGGAGAGCCTACAATGAGCAGTTCTTC; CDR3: CASSPGRAYNEQFF
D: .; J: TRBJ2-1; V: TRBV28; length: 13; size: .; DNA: TGTGCCAGCCACTTCTCAGGGTACAATGAGCAGTTCTTC; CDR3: CASHFSGYNEQFF
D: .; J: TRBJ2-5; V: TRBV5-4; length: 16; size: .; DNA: TGTGCCAGCAGCGCAACTCAACACGGGACACGAGAGACCCAGTACTTC; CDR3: CASSATQHGTRETQYF
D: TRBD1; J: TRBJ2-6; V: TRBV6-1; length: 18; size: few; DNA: TGTGCCAGCAGTGGAGGGACAGGGGGCAGGTCTGGGGCCAACGTCCTGACTTTC; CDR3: CASSGGTGGRSGANVLTF
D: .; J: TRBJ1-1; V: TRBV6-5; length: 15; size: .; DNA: TGTGCCAGCAGTGGAAGGGGGGGGGTGAACACTGAAGCTTTCTTT; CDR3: CASSGRGGVNTEAFF
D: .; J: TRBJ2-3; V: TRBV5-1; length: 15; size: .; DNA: TGCGCCAGCAGCTTTCTGACGGGTTTTGCAGATACGCAGTATTTT; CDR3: CASSFLTGFADTQYF
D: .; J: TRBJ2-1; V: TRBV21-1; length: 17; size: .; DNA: TGTGCCAGCAGCGCCACTCCCTGGCGGAGCTCCTACAATGAGCAGTTCTTC; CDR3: CASSATPWRSSYNEQFF
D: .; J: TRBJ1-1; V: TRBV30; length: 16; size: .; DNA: TGTGCCTGGAGTCCTCGCCTGGGCAGAGGGAACACTGAAGCTTTCTTT; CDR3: CAWSPRLGRGNTEAFF
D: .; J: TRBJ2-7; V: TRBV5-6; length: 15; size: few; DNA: TGTGCCAGCAGCCGAAGTGGGACGGCAACCTACGAGCAGTACTTC; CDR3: CASSRSGTATYEQYF
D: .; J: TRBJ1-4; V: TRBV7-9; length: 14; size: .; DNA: TGTGCCAGCAGCCCCGACAGGTCTAATGAAAAACTGTTTTTT; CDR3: CASSPDRSNEKLFF
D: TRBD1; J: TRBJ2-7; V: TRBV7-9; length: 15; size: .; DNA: TGTGCCAGCAGCTTAAAACAGGGGGCGATCTACGAGCAGTACTTC; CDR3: CASSLKQGAIYEQYF
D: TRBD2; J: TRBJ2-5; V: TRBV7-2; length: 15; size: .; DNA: TGTGCCAGCAGCTTAAGCGGGACTCCACAAGAGACCCAGTACTTC; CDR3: CASSLSGTPQETQYF
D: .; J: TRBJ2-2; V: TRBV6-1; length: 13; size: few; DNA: TGTGCCAGCAGTTCCGATAACACCGGGGAGCTGTTTTTT; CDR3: CASSSDNTGELFF
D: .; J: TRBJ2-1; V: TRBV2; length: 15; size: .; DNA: TGTGCCAGCAGGGTACAGGGGGGGCCATACAATGAGCAGTTCTTC; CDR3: CASRVQGGPYNEQFF
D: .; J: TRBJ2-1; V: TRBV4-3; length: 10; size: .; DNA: TGCGCCAGCAGTGCCAATGAGCAGTTCTTC; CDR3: CASSANEQFF
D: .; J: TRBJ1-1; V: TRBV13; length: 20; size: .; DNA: TGTGCCAGCAGCCCACCCTGGATCCTACCATCGCCCGACATGAACACTGAAGCTTTCTTT; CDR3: CASSPPWILPSPDMNTEAFF
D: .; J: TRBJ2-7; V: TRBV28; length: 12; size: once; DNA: TGTGCCAGCAGCCTAACCACCTACGAGCAGTACTTC; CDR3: CASSLTTYEQYF
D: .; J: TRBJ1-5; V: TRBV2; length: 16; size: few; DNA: TGTGCCAGCAGTCTAACACAGCGTTATAGCAATCAGCCCCAGCATTTT; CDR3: CASSLTQRYSNQPQHF
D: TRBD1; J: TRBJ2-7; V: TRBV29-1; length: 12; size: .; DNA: TGCAGCGGGGGACAGGGGGGACACGAGCAGTACTTC; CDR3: CSGGQGGHEQYF
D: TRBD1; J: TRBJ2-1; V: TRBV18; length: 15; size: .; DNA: TGTGCCAGCTCCCGGCCGGGACAGCCCTACAATGAGCAGTTCTTC; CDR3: CASSRPGQPYNEQFF
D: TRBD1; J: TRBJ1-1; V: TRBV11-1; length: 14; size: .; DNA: TGTGCCAGCAGCCCAGGGACAGGGGGTACTGAAGCTTTCTTT; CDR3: CASSPGTGGTEAFF
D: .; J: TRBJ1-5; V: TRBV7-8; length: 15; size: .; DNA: TGTGCCAGCAGCTTAGCCAGTCAGGGCCCCCAGCCCCAGCATTTT; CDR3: CASSLASQGPQPQHF
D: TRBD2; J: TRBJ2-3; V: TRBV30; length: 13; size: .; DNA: TGTGCCTGGGGGACTAGCGGGGTAGATACGCAGTATTTT; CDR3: CAWGTSGVDTQYF
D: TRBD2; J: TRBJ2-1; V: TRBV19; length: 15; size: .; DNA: TGTGCCAGTAGTATAACTAGCGGGACCTACAATGAGCAGTTCTTC; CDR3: CASSITSGTYNEQFF
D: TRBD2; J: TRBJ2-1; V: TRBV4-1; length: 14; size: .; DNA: TGCGCCAGCAGCCGGACTAGCGGTTACAATGAGCAGTTCTTC; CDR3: CASSRTSGYNEQFF
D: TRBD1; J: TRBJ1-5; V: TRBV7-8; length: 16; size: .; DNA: TGTGCCAGCAGCCCCCAACAGGGGGCCCGATTTCAGCCCCAGCATTTT; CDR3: CASSPQQGARFQPQHF
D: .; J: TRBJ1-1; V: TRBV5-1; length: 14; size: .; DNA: TGCGCCAGCAGCTTGTTTCAGGCGAACACTGAAGCTTTCTTT; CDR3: CASSLFQANTEAFF
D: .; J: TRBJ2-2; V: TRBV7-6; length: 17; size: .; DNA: TGTGCCAGCAGCTTAGGGACCCGCGGGCCGACCGCCGGGGAGCTGTTTTTT; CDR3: CASSLGTRGPTAGELFF
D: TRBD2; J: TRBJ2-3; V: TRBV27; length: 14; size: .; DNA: TGTGCCAGCAGTTTAAGACGGGAGGCAGATACGCAGTATTTT; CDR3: CASSLRREADTQYF
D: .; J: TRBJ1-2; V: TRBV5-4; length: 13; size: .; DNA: TGTGCCAGCAGCTTGGGGACTGGCGCTGGCTACACCTTC; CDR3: CASSLGTGAGYTF
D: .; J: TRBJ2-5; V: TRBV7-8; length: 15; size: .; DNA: TGTGCCAGCAGCTTAAGTAACCCAATCCAAGAGACCCAGTACTTC; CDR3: CASSLSNPIQETQYF
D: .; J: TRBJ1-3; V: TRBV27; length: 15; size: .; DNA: TGTGCCAGCAGTTTAACCGGGTTCTCTGGAAACACCATATATTTT; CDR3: CASSLTGFSGNTIYF
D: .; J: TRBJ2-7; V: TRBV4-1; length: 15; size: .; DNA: TGCGCCAGCAGCCCCGTCTGGCAGGGTGGTCACGAGCAGTACTTC; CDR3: CASSPVWQGGHEQYF
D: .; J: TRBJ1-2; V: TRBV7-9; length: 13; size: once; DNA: TGTGCCAGCAGCTGGGACATTGGCTATGGCTACACCTTC; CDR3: CASSWDIGYGYTF
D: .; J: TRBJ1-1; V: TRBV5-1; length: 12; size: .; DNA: TGCGCCAGCAGCTTGACCCACACTGAAGCTTTCTTT; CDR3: CASSLTHTEAFF